The clone carrying this TCR beta chain was observed a few times. Its antigen is currently unknown. This sample was taken from a study of T cells after yellow fever vaccination. Study-level background: The SMART-Seq v4 Ultra Low Input method served to prepare the low-cell-number fractions. Notes on the study in general: A large majority of primary-vaccination clones showed up again after the booster (about 96% CD4, around 90% CD8).

Germline CDR1 and CDR2: SQVTM and ANQGSEA. The CDR3 is 13 amino acids. V lost 8 bases, J lost 2 bases, and 13 bases lay in between. Template switching with 5'RACE generated the TCR cDNA and added a universal primer site and UMIs. TCRdb re-called the 5' RACE reads with MiXCR, one entry per CDR3 protein. Of 150,000 to 200,000 distinct CDR3 sequences in the sample, around 9% were seen once. The chain couples TRBV29-1 to TRBJ2-1, with a possible D match to TRBD2 (5 bases). The sample here was CD8+ T cells sorted from PBMCs, taken 45 days after the yellow fever booster vaccination. The receptor was derived from a man aged 18-30 years who received the YFV17D yellow fever vaccine. This CDR3 is CSQTRATYNEQFF. CDR3 nucleotides: TGCAGCCAGACGAGGGCAACCTACAATGAGCAGTTCTTC.